Following are 29 T cell receptor beta chains from one sample sequenced in a study of blood T cell repertoires in COVID-19. The repertoire was sequenced with immunoSEQ multiplex PCR; TCRdb's copy has only in-frame clones and lacks some. The table includes around 500,000 clones, 70% to 90% detected once. Sequencing was performed on PBMCs or T cells enriched from blood (not recorded which). The receptors were gathered from a woman aged 60-70 years who had recovered from COVID-19.

The chain is built from TRBV5-1 and TRBJ2-3; 8 bases match TRBD2. Per germline, CDR1 SGHRS and CDR2 YFSETQ. The V segment lost 5 bases and the J segment 0 bases; nucleotides outside the gene matches: 5. The CDR3 extends over 15 amino acids. The CDR3, as DNA: TGCGCCAGCAGGCGTAGCGGGGTTAGCACAGATACGCAGTATTTT. Translating it yields CASRRSGVSTDTQYF. Full variable domain (missing parts from reference TRBV5-1 and TRBJ2-3): KAGVTQTPRYLIKTRGQQVTLSCSPISGHRSVSWYQQTPGQGLQFLFEYFSETQRNKGNFPGRFSGRQFSNSRSEMNVSTLELGDSALYLCASRRSGVSTDTQYFGPGTRLTVL.

The chain has TRBV6-1 and TRBJ1-6; possibly TRBD1 for D (6 bases). Germline CDR1 MNHNS, CDR2 SASEGT. This CDR3 spans 16 amino acids. Trimming pared 1 base from V and 10 bases from J, leaving 17 bases between. Here the CDR3 DNA reads TGTGCCAGCAGTGAAGAAGGGAGGGGGGGTGACTCACCCCTCCACTTT. Protein: CASSEEGRGGDSPLHF.

The chain employs TRBV7-8 and TRBJ1-6; the D gene is possibly TRBD1 (6 bases). V was trimmed by 5 bases and J by 15 bases, leaving 11 bases between them. Germline CDR1 is SGHVS and CDR2 is FQNEAQ. The CDR3 extends over 11 amino acids. CDR3 nucleotides: TGTGCCAGCAGCCTCAGGGGACACCTCCACTTT. It translates to CASSLRGHLHF.

This chain joins TRBV4-2 and TRBJ2-1, with 7 nucleotides matching TRBD1. The V gene end was trimmed by 2 bases and the J gene end by 10 bases; junction bases not matched to a gene: 5. The CDR3 is 13 residues long. CDR1 and CDR2 (germline): LGHNA, YNFKEQ. CDR3 bases: TGTGCCAGCAGCCAACCGACAGGGATAGAGCAGTTCTTC. This codes for CASSQPTGIEQFF.

V usage is TRBV18 and J usage is TRBJ1-6; 10 bases fit TRBD1. Germline lookup yields CDR1 KGHSH and CDR2 LQKENI. The CDR3 spans 18 residues. Losses at the gene ends were 2 bases for V and 3 bases for J; bases not matched to a gene: 7. CDR3 loop: CASSPTDRGLRYNSPLHF. The CDR3 DNA reads as TGTGCCAGCTCACCAACAGACAGGGGGCTCCGCTATAATTCACCCCTCCACTTT. The full variable domain, its missing parts supplied by reference TRBV18 and TRBJ1-6, is NAGVMQNPRHLVRRRGQEARLRCSPMKGHSHVYWYRQLPEEGLKFMVYLQKENIIDESGMPKERFSAEFPKEGPSILRIQQVVRGDSAAYFCASSPTDRGLRYNSPLHFGNGTRLTVT.

This chain uses TRBV6-5 with TRBJ1-2, with TRBD1 matching 9 bases. Germline CDR1 and CDR2: MNHEY and SVGAGI. The ends lost 7 bases at V and 4 bases at J; junction bases unmatched: 7. This CDR3 has 14 amino acids. The CDR3 is CASMTGGKVYGYTF. The CDR3 nucleotides are TGTGCCAGCATGACAGGGGGAAAGGTCTATGGCTACACCTTC.

The J gene is TRBJ2-3, the V gene TRBV10-3, with D possibly being TRBD1 (5 bases). V was clipped by 4 bases and J by 2 bases, with 13 bases between them. CDR3 length: 15 residues. Germline values: CDR1 ENHRY, CDR2 SYGVKD. Written as DNA, the CDR3 is TGTGCCATCAGTGGGGTAGGGGTTATCACAGATACGCAGTATTTT. Translated: CAISGVGVITDTQYF.

This rearrangement joins TRBV25-1 to TRBJ2-2; TRBD2 agrees at 9 bases. This CDR3 has 15 amino acids. Germline V gives CDR1 MGHDK, CDR2 SYGVNS. The V segment lost 6 bases and the J segment 4 bases; nucleotides outside the gene matches: 6. CDR3 amino acids: CASSLAGPVTGELFF. CDR3 nucleotides: TGTGCCAGCAGCCTAGCGGGGCCAGTCACCGGGGAGCTGTTTTTT.

The V gene is TRBV6-1, the J gene TRBJ2-2; 12 bases are shared with TRBD1. Germline assignment: CDR1 MNHNS and CDR2 SASEGT. V shed 2 bases and J 6 bases; nucleotides not matched to a gene: 4. This CDR3 comprises 16 residues. The CDR3 spells CASSEWGTGGSGELFF. The CDR3, as DNA: TGTGCCAGCAGTGAATGGGGGACAGGGGGCTCCGGGGAGCTGTTTTTT.

V usage is TRBV5-1 and J usage is TRBJ2-2, with 16 bases fitting TRBD2. The CDR3 is 19 residues long. Germline V lookup: CDR1 SGHRS, CDR2 YFSETQ. V lost 5 bases to trimming and J lost 0 bases; unmatched junction nucleotides: 7. The CDR3 DNA reads as TGCGCCAGCAGTAATGTCGGGACTAGCGGGGGGGCGAACACCGGGGAGCTGTTTTTT. It specifies CASSNVGTSGGANTGELFF.

The rearrangement uses TRBV9 and TRBJ2-5; TRBD2 aligns across 13 bases. Germline lookup yields CDR1 SGDLS and CDR2 YYNGEE. The V and J ends lost 4 bases and 5 bases, in that order; junction bases with no gene match: 8. The CDR3 is made up of 16 amino acids. The CDR3 DNA follows: TGTGCCAGCAGCTCAACTAGCGGGGGGGTAGTGGAGACCCAGTACTTC. This codes for CASSSTSGGVVETQYF.

The rearrangement joins TRBV4-2 to TRBJ1-1, with 7 nucleotides matching TRBD1. This CDR3 region has 16 residues. Per germline, CDR1 LGHNA and CDR2 YNFKEQ. V lost 4 bases and J lost 1; bases outside the gene matches: 9. Here the CDR3 reads CASSLMPGTENTEAFF. The CDR3 DNA is TGTGCCAGCAGCCTAATGCCCGGGACAGAGAACACTGAAGCTTTCTTT.

The chain recombines TRBV21-1 with TRBJ1-3; the table's TRBD1 call for D was not verified on the DNA. TRBV21-1 is assigned pseudogene status. The CDR3 length is 19 residues. This CDR3 is CASSPKRGGYSSSGNTIYF. The CDR3 DNA reads as TGTGCCAGCAGCCCAAAAAGAGGGGGTTACTCTTCCTCTGGAAACACCATATATTTT.

V usage is TRBV5-1 and J usage is TRBJ1-1; D may be TRBD1 (5 bases). The V end was cut by 2 bases, the J end by 1 base, with 15 bases between. The V gene's germline CDR1 is SGHRS and CDR2 YFSETQ. This CDR3 comprises 16 residues. CDR3 region: CASSFRAQVENTEAFF. Here the CDR3 DNA reads TGCGCCAGCAGCTTCAGGGCCCAGGTGGAGAACACTGAAGCTTTCTTT.

J is TRBJ1-3 and V is TRBV5-6; 10 nucleotides agree with TRBD1. With 3 bases clipped from V and 4 bases from J, the junction kept 4 bases outside the gene matches. The germline V gene encodes CDR1 SGHDT and CDR2 YYEEEE. CDR3 length: 15 residues. The CDR3 DNA follows: TGTGCCAGCAGCTGGGACAGGGGAGGAGGAAACACCATATATTTT. Its translation is CASSWDRGGGNTIYF.

The genes are TRBV4-2 and TRBJ2-1; 7 nucleotides align to TRBD2. Germline CDR1 LGHNA, CDR2 YNFKEQ. The CDR3 covers 17 residues. The J segment lost 0 bases and the V segment lost 4 bases, leaving 9 bases of the junction unmatched. CDR3 loop: CASSRALARSSYNEQFF. The CDR3 nucleotides are TGTGCCAGCAGCCGCGCACTAGCGCGCAGCTCCTACAATGAGCAGTTCTTC.

The chain combines TRBV27 with TRBJ2-3, with a weak D call TRBD2 (5 bases). The ends were cut back, 5 bases at V and 1 base at J, with 10 bases in the middle. The CDR3 is 14 residues long. Germline CDR1 MNHEY, CDR2 SMNVEV (reference sequence). CDR3 nucleotides: TGTGCCAGCAGTCCCACAGCGGGCACAGATACGCAGTATTTT. This translates into CASSPTAGTDTQYF.

This clone was observed once. The genes are TRBV30 and TRBJ1-1, with TRBD1 matching over 7 bases. The V and J ends lost 8 bases and 4 bases, in that order; junction bases with no gene match: 10. From germline, CDR1 is GTSNPN and CDR2 SVGIG (reference sequence). This CDR3 has 13 amino acids. CDR3 nucleotide sequence: TGTGCCAGAAAGGGGGCGCGGAGCACTGAAGCTTTCTTT. Amino acids: CARKGARSTEAFF.

The V and J genes are TRBV2 and TRBJ1-2, with 7 positions matching TRBD1. Germline loops: CDR1 SNHLY, CDR2 FYNNEI. V dropped 4 bases and J dropped 7; count of bases not matched to a gene: 9. This CDR3 is built from 14 residues. As DNA, the CDR3 is TGTGCCAGCAGTGTGGGCAGGGGGGATAGTGGCTACACCTTC. Protein: CASSVGRGDSGYTF.

Regarding this clone: Germline and junction disagree at one end, which may indicate a read error. The V call is TRBV24-1, the J call TRBJ2-7, with 7 bases fitting TRBD1. The CDR3 runs 13 residues. CDR1 is KGHDR, CDR2 SFDVKD, per germline. In DNA form, the CDR3 reads TGTGCCACCAGTCGAACAGGGACAGCCCCCATTCACTTC. The encoded protein is CATSRTGTAPIHF.

The chain joins TRBV10-3 to TRBJ1-5; no reliable D call. The CDR3 is 11 amino acids. Trimming removed 8 bases at V and 5 bases at J, with 7 bases between. The germline CDR1 and CDR2 sequences are ENHRY and SYGVKD. Written as DNA, the CDR3 is TGTGCCATCGGTGCCGATCAGCCCCAGCATTTT. Protein: CAIGADQPQHF.

The gene calls are TRBV7-9 and TRBJ2-7; D perhaps matches TRBD1 (6 bases). Germline assignment: CDR1 SEHNR and CDR2 FQNEAQ (reference sequence). Deletions cut 2 bases from V and 6 bases from J, with 8 bases between. The CDR3 has 12 amino acids. This CDR3 reads CASSLKGGEQYF. Here the CDR3 DNA reads TGTGCCAGCAGCTTAAAAGGGGGCGAGCAGTACTTC.

The V gene is TRBV1, the J gene TRBJ1-2; the table names TRBD1, a call not compared with the DNA. TRBV1 is marked as a pseudogene. The CDR3 has 16 amino acids. The CDR3 loop reads CTSSRLRQGVRYGYTF. CDR3 coding DNA: TGCACCAGCAGCCGACTCCGGCAGGGGGTACGCTATGGCTACACCTTC.

This chain links TRBV3-1 (or the pseudogene TRBV3-2) with TRBJ2-3; 13 positions agree with TRBD2. CDR3 length: 16 residues. The V segment lost 1 base and the J segment 7 bases; nucleotides outside the gene matches: 5. Germline V lookup: CDR1 LGHDT, CDR2 YNNKEL (reference sequence). The CDR3 DNA reads TGTGCCAGCAGCCAAGGGACTAGCGGGGGAGTAAATACGCAGTATTTT. This codes for CASSQGTSGGVNTQYF.

This clone is a singleton in its sample. The chain has TRBV12-5 and TRBJ1-6; D call uncertain. Germline V gene data show CDR1 as LGHNT and CDR2 as FRNRAP. V was shortened by 5 bases and J by 13 bases, with 9 bases between the two germline ends. The CDR3 has 11 residues. The CDR3 bases are TGTGCTAGTGGTACCGAGAATCCCCTCCACTTT. Translating gives CASGTENPLHF.

The rearrangement uses TRBV6-5 and TRBJ1-2; 9 bases are a match to TRBD1. The CDR3 runs to 15 residues. The germline V gene has CDR1 MNHEY and CDR2 SVGAGI. V shed 4 bases, J shed 4 bases, and the junction held 7 bases outside the gene matches. For the CDR3, the DNA is TGTGCCAGCAGTTCAGGATCGACAGGGGGCTATGGCTACACCTTC. Residues: CASSSGSTGGYGYTF.

The chain employs TRBV18 and TRBJ2-1, with D unclear. With 4 bases removed from V and 1 base from J, the gap between germline ends came to 8 bases. The CDR3 has 14 amino acids. The germline gives CDR1 KGHSH, CDR2 LQKENI. CDR3 in DNA: TGTGCCAGCTCACACTCTGGTTCCTACAATGAGCAGTTCTTC. This gives the protein CASSHSGSYNEQFF.

This chain joins TRBV28 and TRBJ2-5, with TRBD1 identical over 9 bases. Germline V gene sequence: CDR1 MDHEN, CDR2 SYDVKM. After removal of 3 bases from V and 2 bases from J, the junction contained 4 bases not matched to a gene. CDR3 length: 15 residues. CDR3 region: CASSFRDRDQETQYF. The CDR3 coding sequence is TGTGCCAGCAGTTTCCGGGACAGGGATCAAGAGACCCAGTACTTC.

V and J are TRBV3-1 (or the pseudogene TRBV3-2) and TRBJ2-5, with a possible D match to TRBD2 (6 bases). Deletions cut 4 bases from V and 6 bases from J, with 15 bases between. The CDR3 has 14 amino acids. CDR1 is LGHDT, CDR2 YNNKEL, per germline (reference sequence). CDR3 bases: TGTGCCAGCAGCCTCACCGGACGGGGGAAGACCCAGTACTTC. This encodes CASSLTGRGKTQYF.